This T cell receptor beta chain appears in the sequencing data of a study of T cells after yellow fever vaccination. TCRdb fed the 5' RACE reads into MiXCR, producing one record per CDR3 protein. The table has roughly 300,000 distinct CDR3 sequences, about 7.8% seen once. This clonotype was counted at least ten times. The J segment lost 6 bases and the V segment lost 5 bases, leaving 9 bases of the junction unmatched. The germline V gene encodes CDR1 SGHTA and CDR2 FQGNSA. This CDR3 spans 15 amino acids. The sequence derives from a man aged 18 to 35 who received the YFV17D yellow fever vaccine. The sample in question was PBMCs, obtained roughly 47 days after the first yellow fever vaccination. The rearrangement joins TRBV7-2 to TRBJ2-7, with 11 bases aligning to TRBD2. This CDR3 is CASSPGLAEALEQYF. The CDR3 coding sequence is TGTGCCAGCAGCCCGGGACTAGCGGAAGCCCTCGAGCAGTACTTC. Combining the CDR3 with reference TRBV7-2 and TRBJ2-7 gives the whole variable domain GAGVSQSPSNKVTEKGKDVELRCDPISGHTALYWYRQSLGQGLEFLIYFQGNSAPDKSGLPSDRFSAERTGGSVSTLTIQRTQQEDSAVYLCASSPGLAEALEQYFGPGTRLTVT.